The clone carrying this T cell receptor beta chain was detected once. Germline V gene lookup returns CDR1 SQVTM and CDR2 ANQGSEA. This CDR3 has 12 residues. J gave up 8 bases and V 5 bases, and 6 bases lay outside the gene matches. The data are from a study of healthy donors' naive CD4 and CD8 T cells. Each TCR library used roughly 0.45 ug of total RNA and a linear amplification protocol. TCRdb reprocessed the reads with MiXCR, giving one entry per CDR3 protein. The table lists about 200,000 distinct CDR3 sequences, under 85% of them singletons, with about 2.1% in the top ten. The chain joins TRBV29-1 to TRBJ1-2, with 9 bases that match TRBD1. Input material: naive CD4+ and CD8+ T cells sorted from blood, pooled from several donors. This TCR derives from a pool of human donors in good health; the sample pools cells from several healthy donors. CDR3 sequence (DNA): TGCAGCGTTAAACAGGGGGCGCAGGGCTACACCTTC. It encodes CSVKQGAQGYTF.